Below are 6 T cell receptor beta chains sequenced from a single sample in a study of blood T cell repertoires in COVID-19. TCRdb's table, derived via immunoSEQ multiplex PCR, lists solely in-frame clones and lacks some. The data show 100,000 to 150,000 clones, roughly 84% seen once. The sequencing input was peripheral blood. The source of these receptors is a woman in her twenties or thirties who had recovered from COVID-19.

This chain uses TRBV5-6 with TRBJ1-2; maybe TRBD1 (5 bases). This CDR3 region has 14 residues. In germline, CDR1 is SGHDT, CDR2 YYEEEE. Trimming shortened V by 1 base and J by 7 bases, and 14 bases separated the two germline ends. The CDR3 region is CASSLNDLGGGYTF. The CDR3 DNA reads as TGTGCCAGCAGCTTGAATGACCTCGGGGGTGGCTACACCTTC.

This clone was counted between two and nine times. The V call is TRBV19, the J call TRBJ2-7; 9 bases match TRBD1. Trimming cost V 5 bases and J 0 bases; bases outside gene matches: 14. Per the germline V gene, CDR1 is LNHDA and CDR2 is SQIVND (reference sequence). CDR3 size: 18 residues. The chain's CDR3 is CASSPTLGTGTISYEQYF. The CDR3 DNA sequence: TGTGCCAGTAGTCCGACCCTCGGGACAGGGACGATCTCCTACGAGCAGTACTTC. Looking up the rest from reference TRBV19 and TRBJ2-7 gives the full variable domain: DGGITQSPKYLFRKEGQNVTLSCEQNLNHDAMYWYRQDPGQGLRLIYYSQIVNDFQKGDIAEGYSVSREKKESFPLTVTSAQKNPTAFYLCASSPTLGTGTISYEQYFGPGTRLTVT.

This clone was detected a few times. This sequence joins TRBV2 and TRBJ1-6, with 9 bases lining up with TRBD1. The CDR3 has 14 residues. Trimming at V came to 6 bases and at J to 7 bases, leaving 4 bases not matched to a gene. Per the germline V gene, CDR1 is SNHLY and CDR2 is FYNNEI. DNA for the CDR3: TGTGCCAGCAGGAGGACAGGGGAAAATTCACCCCTCCACTTT. Translated, it gives CASRRTGENSPLHF.

The chain recombines TRBV9 with TRBJ1-1, with a possible D match to TRBD1 (6 bases). The germline V gene encodes CDR1 SGDLS and CDR2 YYNGEE. This CDR3 region has 17 residues. V was trimmed by 0 bases and J by 3 bases, leaving 18 bases between them. This CDR3 is CASSVGVSGARDTEAFF. Here the CDR3 DNA reads TGTGCCAGCAGCGTAGGTGTATCAGGGGCCCGGGACACTGAAGCTTTCTTT.

This chain connects TRBV2 to TRBJ2-5, with a tentative D call TRBD1 (6 bases). The CDR3 extends over 12 amino acids. The V and J ends lost 6 bases and 3 bases respectively, with 8 bases between them. Germline V gene data show CDR1 as SNHLY and CDR2 as FYNNEI. In DNA form, the CDR3 reads TGTGCCAGCAGGGGACACGAAGAGACCCAGTACTTC. Protein product: CASRGHEETQYF.

The chain links TRBV13 to TRBJ2-1, with TRBD2 matching over 10 bases. The CDR3 loop spans 16 amino acids. Germline V gene sequence: CDR1 PRHDT, CDR2 FYEKMQ (reference sequence). The V and J ends lost 6 bases and 7 bases, in that order; junction bases with no gene match: 12. CDR3 residues: CASRPQSGGGYNEQFF. The CDR3 region has the DNA TGTGCCAGCAGACCACAGAGCGGGGGGGGTTATAATGAGCAGTTCTTC.